A selection of T cell receptor beta chains follows, all from one sample in a study of blood T cell repertoires in COVID-19. The repertoire was sequenced with immunoSEQ multiplex PCR; TCRdb's copy has only in-frame clones and lacks some. The sample has about 160,000 clones, about 92% seen once; the top ten hold approximately 5%. Sequences were obtained from peripheral blood. The source of these receptors is a man younger than 45 with COVID-19, enrolled during active disease. The CDR3 runs from the conserved cysteine through the conserved F or W. Each record gives: J gene, clone size, V gene, D gene, CDR3 DNA, CDR3 protein. D genes are given only for firm matches. Rows may omit the clone size; those that give it use once, few, many or a size class.

TRBJ1-1,.,TRBV29-1,TRBD1,TGCAGCGTCCTTAACAGGGGTGGGAACACTGAAGCTTTCTTT,CSVLNRGGNTEAFF
TRBJ2-7,once,TRBV5-1,TRBD1,TGCGCCAGCAGCTGGACAGGGGAACACGAGCAGTACTTC,CASSWTGEHEQYF
TRBJ1-6,.,TRBV3-1/TRBV3-2,.,TGTGCCAGCAGCCAAGAAAGAGATTCACCCCTCCACTTT,CASSQERDSPLHF
TRBJ2-7,once,TRBV5-1,.,TGCGCCAGCAGCGGAGGGGCCCTAGAACCTTACGAGCAGTACTTC,CASSGGALEPYEQYF
TRBJ2-1,.,TRBV18,TRBD2,TGTGCCAGCTCCCCAACTAGCGGGGGATACAATGAGCAGTTCTTC,CASSPTSGGYNEQFF
TRBJ1-5,.,TRBV23-1,.,TGCGCCAGCAATAAATTGGACAGTCGGGATGGCAATCAGCCCCAGCATTTT,CASNKLDSRDGNQPQHF
TRBJ2-7,.,TRBV6-5,TRBD1,TGTGCCAGCAGTTACTCAGGGACAGGGAATCGTTACGAGCAGTACTTC,CASSYSGTGNRYEQYF
TRBJ1-1,.,TRBV6-5,TRBD1,TGTGCCAGCAGCCAGGGACAGGCGGAAGCTTTCTTT,CASSQGQAEAFF
TRBJ1-2,.,TRBV6-5,.,TGTGCCAGCAGTCAATCCTCCCGGGAGTACACCTTC,CASSQSSREYTF
TRBJ1-2,.,TRBV24-1,TRBD1,TGTGCCACCAGTACGGGACAGGGATTTGGCTACACCTTC,CATSTGQGFGYTF
TRBJ1-2,.,TRBV7-2,TRBD1,TGTGCCAGCAGCTTAGTTTCTTCGGGACAGGAGAACTATGGCTACACCTTC,CASSLVSSGQENYGYTF
TRBJ2-7,.,TRBV7-9,TRBD2,TGTGCCAGCAGCTCTAGCGGGAGGGCCGGAACCTACGAGCAGTACTTC,CASSSSGRAGTYEQYF
TRBJ1-3,.,TRBV2,TRBD1,TGTGCCAGCAATCGGGACAGGGAAATGGGAAACACCATATATTTT,CASNRDREMGNTIYF
TRBJ2-2,.,TRBV19,.,TGTGCCAGTAGTAACCAGGGAAGCCCCGGGGAGCTGTTTTTT,CASSNQGSPGELFF
TRBJ2-7,.,TRBV19,TRBD1,TGTGCCAGTAGTAAGACAGGGGGAACCTACGAGCAGTACTTC,CASSKTGGTYEQYF
TRBJ2-1,.,TRBV7-3,.,TGTGCCAGCAGCTTAACGTGGGCGGGCTCCTACAATGAGCAGTTCTTC,CASSLTWAGSYNEQFF
TRBJ1-5,.,TRBV12-5,.,TGTGCTAGTGGTTTGGTTCGAGAGAATCAGCCCCAGCATTTT,CASGLVRENQPQHF